This T cell receptor beta chain appears in the sequencing data of a study of post-analysis software for immune sequencing data. Broader study findings: Significantly lower normalized Chao1 diversity was found in patients with multiple sclerosis relative to controls. Relative to controls, patients had several TRBV segments at higher frequency, with TRBV5-6, TRBV5-1 and TRBV20-1 among these.

Comments on this clonotype: Antigen: not known.

This CDR3 contains 15 residues. Germline V CDR1 and CDR2: SGHRS, YFSETQ. With 3 bases removed from V and 2 bases from J, the gap between germline ends came to 15 bases. Unique-molecular-identifier-tagged TCR beta cDNA libraries were used. TCRdb reprocessed the PCR reads with MiXCR, giving one entry per CDR3 protein. The repertoire holds 600,000 to 750,000 distinct CDR3 sequences, 55% to 60% seen once, with over 9% in the top ten. Specimen: blood. The J gene is TRBJ2-7, the V gene TRBV5-1, with D uncertain. The TCR was taken from a girl aged 2 to 10 with multiple sclerosis. CDR3 sequence (DNA): TGCGCCAGCAGCTACCGTCCACATCTGACCTACGAGCAGTACTTC. This encodes CASSYRPHLTYEQYF.